One and the same sample provided the 21 T cell receptor beta chains below, sequenced in a study of patients and donors after allogeneic stem cell transplantation (TCRdb year 2020). The library came from RT-PCR. TCRdb records NextSeq 550 as the sequencer. TCRdb cleaned the public reads at Q25 with fastp, built clones with MiXCR and kept in-frame beta chains. Merged by CDR3 protein, the rows form single entries marked with the most common genes and DNA. The sample profile shows 190,000 or so distinct CDR3 sequences; roughly 38% of them were found once. Of the sample, 11% falls within the top ten clones. Sequenced material: blood, either unsorted or a sorted T cell fraction (not recorded which). These receptor sequences come from a human donor who was either an allogeneic HSCT recipient or a stem cell or donor lymphocyte infusion donor (not recorded which). It is not recorded whose cells these are; they may come from a transplant donor.

V is TRBV18 and J is TRBJ1-1; D is ambiguous. The V end lost 6 bases, the J end lost 1 base, and 12 bases lay between the germline ends. This CDR3 has 14 residues. From germline, CDR1 is KGHSH and CDR2 LQKENI. The CDR3 bases are TGTGCCAGCTCCCCCGTCGGGGAGAACACTGAAGCTTTCTTT. The encoded protein is CASSPVGENTEAFF.

The V gene is TRBV6-5, the J gene TRBJ1-2; D possibly corresponds to TRBD1 (6 bases). Trimming removed 2 bases from V and 6 bases from J, with 10 bases in between. CDR1 MNHEY and CDR2 SVGAGI come from the germline V gene. CDR3 length equals 13 residues. Here the CDR3 reads CASSYPGADGYTF. CDR3 coding DNA: TGTGCCAGCAGTTACCCAGGGGCCGATGGCTACACCTTC.

This clonotype was detected a few times. The chain has TRBV12-3 or TRBV12-4 and TRBJ2-3, with D perhaps TRBD1 (6 bases). The CDR3 has 13 amino acids. Trimming removed 6 bases from V and 7 bases from J, with 14 bases in between. CDR3 residues: CASSQQGRNTQYF. The CDR3 nucleotides read TGTGCCAGCAGCCAACAGGGTCGGAATACGCAGTATTTT.

The CDR3 DNA sequence: TGCAGTGCTGGACTGGGACAGGGAGAGTACTTC. Translating gives CSAGLGQGEYF. This chain links TRBV20-1 with TRBJ2-7; 9 positions match TRBD1. CDR3 length: 11 amino acids. Germline lookup yields CDR1 DFQATT and CDR2 SNEGSKA (reference sequence). V dropped 5 bases and J dropped 11; count of bases not matched to a gene: 7.

In this sample, this clonotype turned up a few times. This chain uses TRBV5-1 with TRBJ2-7, with D possibly matching TRBD2 (5 bases). Deletions cut 0 bases from V and 3 bases from J, with 7 bases between. The CDR3 loop spans 13 amino acids. The germline CDR1 and CDR2 sequences are SGHRS and YFSETQ. CDR3 sequence (DNA): TGCGCCAGCAGCTTGGTTGCGGGCTACGAGCAGTACTTC. Translating it yields CASSLVAGYEQYF.

The chain joins TRBV4-1 to TRBJ1-4, with D maybe TRBD1 (6 bases). CDR1 and CDR2 (germline): MGHRA, YSYEKL. Trimming cost V 1 base and J 7 bases, with 10 bases left between them. The CDR3 spans 14 residues. This chain's CDR3 is CASSQAQGIEKLFF. Written as DNA, the CDR3 is TGCGCCAGCAGCCAAGCTCAGGGGATTGAAAAACTGTTTTTT.

The chain joins TRBV28 to TRBJ1-4; D gene unclear. CDR3 size: 12 residues. CDR1 and CDR2 (germline): MDHEN, SYDVKM. With 5 bases removed from V and 6 bases from J, the gap between germline ends came to 7 bases. CDR3 residues: CASSARDEKLFF. DNA of the CDR3: TGTGCCAGCAGTGCCCGCGATGAAAAACTGTTTTTT.

The V gene is TRBV24-1, the J gene TRBJ2-3; 7 nucleotides match TRBD1. With 5 bases clipped from V and 8 bases from J, the junction kept 18 bases outside the gene matches. There are 17 residues in the CDR3. The V gene's germline CDR1 is KGHDR and CDR2 SFDVKD. The CDR3 sequence is CATSGRSGTVPSGTQYF. CDR3 bases: TGTGCCACCAGTGGTCGATCCGGGACAGTCCCGTCGGGTACGCAGTATTTT.

This clonotype showed up just a few times. The CDR3 spells CASSEAAGRNNSPLHF. CDR3 nucleotide sequence: TGTGCCAGCAGTGAAGCGGCAGGGCGGAATAATTCACCCCTCCACTTT. V and J are TRBV2 and TRBJ1-6, with D perhaps TRBD1 (5 bases). Germline loops: CDR1 SNHLY, CDR2 FYNNEI. The CDR3 loop spans 16 amino acids. Trimming left V 0 bases short and J 5 bases short, with 11 bases between. Based on the CDR3 plus reference TRBV2 and TRBJ1-6, the full variable domain is EPEVTQTPSHQVTQMGQEVILRCVPISNHLYFYWYRQILGQKVEFLVSFYNNEISEKSEIFDDQFSVERPDGSNFTLKIRSTKLEDSAMYFCASSEAAGRNNSPLHFGNGTRLTVT.

The V and J genes are TRBV28 and TRBJ2-2; 9 nucleotides match TRBD1. J gave up 4 bases and V 2 bases, and 8 bases lay outside the gene matches. The CDR3 consists of 17 residues. Germline CDR1 MDHEN, CDR2 SYDVKM. The CDR3 reads CASSLEGQGIGTGELFF. CDR3 DNA sequence: TGTGCCAGCAGTTTAGAGGGACAGGGCATTGGCACCGGGGAGCTGTTTTTT.

This clonotype was found a few times. The J gene is TRBJ1-3, the V gene TRBV12-3 or TRBV12-4, with D uncertain. Trimming pared 6 bases from V and 0 bases from J, leaving 9 bases between. This CDR3 has 14 amino acids. The chain's CDR3 is CASSKLRSGNTIYF. The DNA of the CDR3 is TGTGCCAGCAGCAAGCTGCGCTCTGGAAACACCATATATTTT.

The chain couples TRBV3-1 to TRBJ1-2, with TRBD1 as a possible D gene (5 bases). Trimming left V 2 bases short and J 8 bases short, with 21 bases between. Germline values: CDR1 LGHDT, CDR2 YNNKEL (reference sequence). There are 16 residues in the CDR3. CDR3 region: CASSQSLHRGLYGYTF. DNA of the CDR3: TGTGCCAGCAGCCAATCTTTGCACCGGGGCCTCTACGGCTACACCTTC.

This clonotype turned up a few times. The rearrangement joins TRBV12-3 or TRBV12-4 to TRBJ1-4; D gene ambiguous. The CDR3 is 14 amino acids. Trimming cost V 5 bases and J 8 bases, with 15 bases left between them. This CDR3 reads CASSRNHGNEKLFF. Written as DNA, the CDR3 is TGTGCCAGCAGTCGAAACCACGGAAACGAAAAACTGTTTTTT.

This clonotype was counted between two and nine times. The CDR3 spells CASSKRGGTEAFF. The CDR3 DNA follows: TGTGCCAGCTCAAAGAGGGGGGGGACTGAAGCTTTCTTT. The gene calls are TRBV11-2 and TRBJ1-1; weak D call: TRBD1 (6 bases). CDR1 and CDR2 (germline): SGHAT, FQNNGV. The CDR3 totals 13 residues. Between the trimmed V and J ends, which lost 8 bases and 5 bases, there was a span of 15 bases.

This clonotype has just a few counts. The rearrangement links TRBV20-1 to TRBJ2-5; D may be TRBD2 (6 bases). Germline V gene lookup returns CDR1 DFQATT and CDR2 SNEGSKA (reference sequence). V lost 6 bases, J lost 0 bases, and 20 bases lay in between. The CDR3 length is 16 residues. The CDR3 DNA is TGCAGTGCGGGGGGTAGGGACTGGCCCAACCAAGAGACCCAGTACTTC. Amino acids: CSAGGRDWPNQETQYF.

The chain is built from TRBV5-1 and TRBJ1-5; 10 bases match TRBD1. The V segment lost 3 bases and the J segment 4 bases; nucleotides outside the gene matches: 4. The germline V gene has CDR1 SGHRS and CDR2 YFSETQ. This CDR3 is built from 15 residues. As DNA, the CDR3 is TGCGCCAGCAGCTCGGGACAGGGGATTAATCAGCCCCAGCATTTT. This codes for CASSSGQGINQPQHF.

The chain couples TRBV7-2 to TRBJ1-4; 7 nucleotides line up with TRBD1. V lost 5 bases and J lost 4; bases outside the gene matches: 10. CDR3 length: 16 amino acids. Germline V lookup: CDR1 SGHTA, CDR2 FQGNSA. The CDR3 sequence is CASSRAPAGGNEKLFF. For the CDR3, the DNA is TGTGCCAGCAGCCGAGCCCCGGCAGGGGGTAATGAAAAACTGTTTTTT.

The J gene is TRBJ1-6, the V gene TRBV5-1; 8 nucleotides align to TRBD1. J was trimmed by 7 bases and V by 2 bases; bases with no gene match: 5. The CDR3 totals 15 residues. Germline values: CDR1 SGHRS, CDR2 YFSETQ. Here the CDR3 reads CASSLAGQGNSPLHF. The CDR3 DNA follows: TGCGCCAGCAGCTTAGCCGGACAGGGCAATTCACCCCTCCACTTT.

This sequence joins TRBV7-9 and TRBJ1-1; 10 positions agree with TRBD1. Germline CDR1 and CDR2: SEHNR and FQNEAQ (reference sequence). The CDR3 has 15 residues. V dropped 1 base and J dropped 3; count of bases not matched to a gene: 2. The CDR3 region is CASSLGDRGDTEAFF. In nucleotides, the CDR3 is TGTGCCAGCAGCTTAGGGGACAGGGGCGACACTGAAGCTTTCTTT.

In its sample, this clonotype was seen a few times. V gene TRBV4-2 combines with J gene TRBJ1-1, with D perhaps TRBD1 (6 bases). Trimming stripped 0 bases from V and 0 bases from J, with 17 bases between. CDR3 length: 18 amino acids. Germline loops: CDR1 LGHNA, CDR2 YNFKEQ. CDR3 in DNA: TGTGCCAGCAGCCAAGACCGATTGACAGGATCCATGAACACTGAAGCTTTCTTT. This gives the protein CASSQDRLTGSMNTEAFF.

The chain recombines TRBV29-1 with TRBJ1-2; the D is unclear. Looked up from germline, CDR1 is SQVTM and CDR2 is ANQGSEA. Trimming removed 4 bases at V and 9 bases at J, with 12 bases between. The length of the CDR3 is 11 residues. CDR3 sequence (DNA): TGCAGCGTTGGGACCGGAACGCGCTACACCTTC. Its protein is CSVGTGTRYTF.